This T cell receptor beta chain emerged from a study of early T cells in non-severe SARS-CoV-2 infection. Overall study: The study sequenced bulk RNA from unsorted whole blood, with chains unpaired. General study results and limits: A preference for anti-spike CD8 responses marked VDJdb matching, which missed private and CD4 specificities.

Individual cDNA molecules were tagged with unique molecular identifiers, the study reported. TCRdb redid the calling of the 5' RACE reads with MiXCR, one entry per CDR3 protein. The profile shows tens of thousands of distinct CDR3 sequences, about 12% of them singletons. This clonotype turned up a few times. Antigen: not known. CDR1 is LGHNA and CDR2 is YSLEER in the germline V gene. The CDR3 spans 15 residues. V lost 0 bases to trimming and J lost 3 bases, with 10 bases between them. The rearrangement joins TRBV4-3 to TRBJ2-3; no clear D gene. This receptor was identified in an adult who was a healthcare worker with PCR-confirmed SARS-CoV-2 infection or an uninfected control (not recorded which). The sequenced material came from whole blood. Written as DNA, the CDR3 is TGCGCCAGCAGCCAAGATCGGGCCGAGACAGATACGCAGTATTTT. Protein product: CASSQDRAETDTQYF.